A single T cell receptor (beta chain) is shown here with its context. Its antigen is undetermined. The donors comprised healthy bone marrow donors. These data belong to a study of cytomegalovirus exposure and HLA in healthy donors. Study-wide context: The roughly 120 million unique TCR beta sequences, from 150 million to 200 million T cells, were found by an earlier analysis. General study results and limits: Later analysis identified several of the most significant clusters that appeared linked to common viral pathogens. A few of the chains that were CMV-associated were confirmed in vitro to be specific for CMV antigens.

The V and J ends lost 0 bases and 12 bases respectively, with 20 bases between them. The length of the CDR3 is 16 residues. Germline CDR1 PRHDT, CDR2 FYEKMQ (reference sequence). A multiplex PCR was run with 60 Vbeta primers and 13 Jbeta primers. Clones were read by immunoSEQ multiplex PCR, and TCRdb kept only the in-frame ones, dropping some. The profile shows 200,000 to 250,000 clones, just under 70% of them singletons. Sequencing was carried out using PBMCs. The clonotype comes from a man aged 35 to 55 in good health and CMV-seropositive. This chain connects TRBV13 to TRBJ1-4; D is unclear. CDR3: CASSLGWEGPRVELFF. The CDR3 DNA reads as TGTGCCAGCAGCTTAGGCTGGGAGGGCCCACGGGTGGAACTGTTTTTT.